This TCR beta chain was recovered during a study of a mutant IDH1 vaccine in newly diagnosed glioma. Study summary: Patients had received radiotherapy, temozolomide, or both previously, most receiving both.

The time point here: week 11, during vaccination. The investigators gave 300 ug of mutant IDH1 20-mer peptide in each vaccine dose, together with topical imiquimod. The table came from immunoSEQ multiplex PCR; TCRdb's copy has only in-frame clones and leaves some out. The data show about 36,000 clones, with 75% to 85% seen just once and over 12% held by the top ten. As to this clone: Its specificity is not known. At the DNA level, this CDR3 is encoded by other sequences in the same sample as well.

This sequence originates from a woman aged 25 to 45 with glioma. Some clones in this sample may be carry-over from other donors' samples. This sample comprised peripheral blood mononuclear cells (PBMCs), obtained from a glioma patient whose treatment included an IDH1 peptide vaccine.

The CDR3 DNA is TGTGCCAGTAGCCAGTCTGGGGCCAACGTCCTGACTTTC. Translating gives CASSQSGANVLTF. This sequence joins TRBV19 and TRBJ2-6; D remains unclear. There are 13 residues in the CDR3. The V end was cut by 6 bases, the J end by 1 base, with 4 bases between. Per germline, CDR1 LNHDA and CDR2 SQIVND (reference sequence). Full variable domain (remainder filled in from reference TRBV19 and TRBJ2-6): DGGITQSPKYLFRKEGQNVTLSCEQNLNHDAMYWYRQDPGQGLRLIYYSQIVNDFQKGDIAEGYSVSREKKESFPLTVTSAQKNPTAFYLCASSQSGANVLTFGAGSRLTVL.